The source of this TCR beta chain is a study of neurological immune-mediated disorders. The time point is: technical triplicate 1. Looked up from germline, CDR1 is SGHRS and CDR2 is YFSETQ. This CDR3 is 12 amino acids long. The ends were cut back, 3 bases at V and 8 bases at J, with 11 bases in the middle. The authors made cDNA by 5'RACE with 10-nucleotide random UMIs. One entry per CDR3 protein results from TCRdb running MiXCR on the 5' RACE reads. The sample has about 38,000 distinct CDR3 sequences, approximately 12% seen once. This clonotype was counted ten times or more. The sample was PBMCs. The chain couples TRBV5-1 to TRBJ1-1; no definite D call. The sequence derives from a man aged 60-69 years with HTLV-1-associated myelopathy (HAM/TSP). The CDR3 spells CASSSGLEEAFF. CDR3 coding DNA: TGCGCCAGCAGCTCCGGGTTGGAAGAAGCTTTCTTT.